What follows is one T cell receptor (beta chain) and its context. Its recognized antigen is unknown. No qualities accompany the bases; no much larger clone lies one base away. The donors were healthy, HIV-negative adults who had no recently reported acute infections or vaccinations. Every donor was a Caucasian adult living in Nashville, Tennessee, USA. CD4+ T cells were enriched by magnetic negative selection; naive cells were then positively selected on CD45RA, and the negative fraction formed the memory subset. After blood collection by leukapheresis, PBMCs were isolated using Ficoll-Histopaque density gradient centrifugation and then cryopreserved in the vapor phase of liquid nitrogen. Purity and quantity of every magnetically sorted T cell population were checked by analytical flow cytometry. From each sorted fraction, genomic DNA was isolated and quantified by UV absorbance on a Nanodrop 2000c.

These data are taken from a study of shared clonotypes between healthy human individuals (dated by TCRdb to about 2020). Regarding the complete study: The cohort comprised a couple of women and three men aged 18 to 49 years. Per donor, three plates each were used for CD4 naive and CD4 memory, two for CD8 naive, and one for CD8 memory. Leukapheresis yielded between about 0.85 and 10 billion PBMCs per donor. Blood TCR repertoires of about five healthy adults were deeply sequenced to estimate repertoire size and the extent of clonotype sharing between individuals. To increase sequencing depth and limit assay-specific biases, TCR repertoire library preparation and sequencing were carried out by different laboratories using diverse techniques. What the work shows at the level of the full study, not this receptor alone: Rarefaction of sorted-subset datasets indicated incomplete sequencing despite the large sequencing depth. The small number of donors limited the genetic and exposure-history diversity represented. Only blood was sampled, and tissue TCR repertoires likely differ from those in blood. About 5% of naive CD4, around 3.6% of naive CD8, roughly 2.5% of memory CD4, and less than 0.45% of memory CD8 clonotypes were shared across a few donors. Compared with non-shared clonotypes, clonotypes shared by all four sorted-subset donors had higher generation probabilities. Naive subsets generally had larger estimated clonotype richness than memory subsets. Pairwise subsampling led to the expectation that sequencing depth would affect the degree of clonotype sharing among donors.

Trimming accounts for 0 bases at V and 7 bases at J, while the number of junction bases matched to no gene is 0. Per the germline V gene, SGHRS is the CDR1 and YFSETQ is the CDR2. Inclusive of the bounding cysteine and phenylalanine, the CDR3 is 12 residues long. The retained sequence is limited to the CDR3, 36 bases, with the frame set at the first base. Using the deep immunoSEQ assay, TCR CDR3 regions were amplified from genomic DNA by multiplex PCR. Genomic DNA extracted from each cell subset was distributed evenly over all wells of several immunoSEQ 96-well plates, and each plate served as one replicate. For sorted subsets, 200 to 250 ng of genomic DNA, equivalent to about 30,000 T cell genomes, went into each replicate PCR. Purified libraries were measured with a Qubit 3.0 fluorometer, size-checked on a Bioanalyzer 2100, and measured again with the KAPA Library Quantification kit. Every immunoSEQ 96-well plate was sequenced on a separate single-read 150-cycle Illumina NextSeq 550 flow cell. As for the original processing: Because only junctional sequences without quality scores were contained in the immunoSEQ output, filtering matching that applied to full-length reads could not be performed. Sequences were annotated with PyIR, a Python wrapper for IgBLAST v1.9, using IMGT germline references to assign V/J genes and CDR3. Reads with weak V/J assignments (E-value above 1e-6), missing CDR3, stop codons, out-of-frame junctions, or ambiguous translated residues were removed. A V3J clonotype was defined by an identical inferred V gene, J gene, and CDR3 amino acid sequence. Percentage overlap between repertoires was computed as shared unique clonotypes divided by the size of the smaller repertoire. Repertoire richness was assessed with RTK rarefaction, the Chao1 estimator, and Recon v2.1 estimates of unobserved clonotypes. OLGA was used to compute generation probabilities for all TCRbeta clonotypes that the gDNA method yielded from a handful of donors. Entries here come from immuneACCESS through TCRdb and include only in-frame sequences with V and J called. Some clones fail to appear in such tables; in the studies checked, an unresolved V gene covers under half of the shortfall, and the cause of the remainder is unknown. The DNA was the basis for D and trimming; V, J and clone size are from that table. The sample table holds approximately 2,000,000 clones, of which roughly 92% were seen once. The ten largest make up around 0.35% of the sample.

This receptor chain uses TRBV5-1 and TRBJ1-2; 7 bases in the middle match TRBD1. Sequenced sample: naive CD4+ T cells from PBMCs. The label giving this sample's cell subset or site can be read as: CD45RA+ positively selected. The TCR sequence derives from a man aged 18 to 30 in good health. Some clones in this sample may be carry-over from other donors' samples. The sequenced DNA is TGCGCCAGCAGCTTGGAGGGGGCTGGCTACACCTTC. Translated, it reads CASSLEGAGYTF.